This T cell receptor (beta chain) was retrieved from a study of identical twins. Study conclusions and caveats: Findings came from cross-sectional statistics, without long-term follow-up of donors. Zero-insertion analyses could be partly confounded by invariant MAIT and iNKT cells.

With regard to this clonotype: What it binds is unknown.

TCRdb re-derived calls from the 5' RACE reads in MiXCR, one entry per CDR3 protein. The profile shows 220,000 or so distinct CDR3 sequences, 7% of them singletons. Trimming cost V 0 bases and J 1 base, with 7 bases left between them. This CDR3 comprises 15 residues. Germline V gene sequence: CDR1 ENHRY, CDR2 SYGVKD. This sample also belongs to another study, concerning yellow fever vaccine responses in identical twins.

Input material: memory (CD45RO+) T cells sorted from blood. This TCR was sampled from a woman aged 18-29 years in good health. The J gene is TRBJ2-1, the V gene TRBV10-3; a weak D match, TRBD2 (6 bases). The CDR3 DNA reads as TGTGCCATCAGTGAGTCTAGCGGATCCTACAATGAGCAGTTCTTC. Translating gives CAISESSGSYNEQFF.